One and the same sample provided the 24 T cell receptor beta chains below, sequenced in a study of OX40 agonist ivuxolimab in advanced cancers. Repertoires were generated with immunoSEQ multiplex PCR, while TCRdb's copy carries only in-frame clones and drops some. The sample yields 55,000 to 60,000 clones, 70% to 90% seen once. This specimen was CD4+ or CD8+ T cells sorted from blood, taken in a trial of the OX40 agonist ivuxolimab. The source of these receptors is an adult with an advanced solid tumor such as melanoma, head and neck, liver or kidney cancer.

V and J are TRBV7-2 and TRBJ2-1; D is possibly TRBD2 (6 bases). In germline, CDR1 is SGHTA, CDR2 FQGNSA. The CDR3 is 17 residues long. The V gene lost 1 base and the J gene lost 0 bases, with 13 bases spanning the gap. CDR3 amino acids: CASSLVGGAFSYNEQFF. CDR3 sequence (DNA): TGTGCCAGCAGCTTAGTGGGCGGGGCCTTCTCCTACAATGAGCAGTTCTTC. The full variable domain, with the rest looked up from reference TRBV7-2 and TRBJ2-1, is GAGVSQSPSNKVTEKGKDVELRCDPISGHTALYWYRQSLGQGLEFLIYFQGNSAPDKSGLPSDRFSAERTGGSVSTLTIQRTQQEDSAVYLCASSLVGGAFSYNEQFFGPGTRLTVL.

The J gene is TRBJ2-1, the V gene TRBV7-8, with a weak D call TRBD1 (5 bases). Germline loops: CDR1 SGHVS, CDR2 FQNEAQ. This CDR3 is built from 13 residues. Trimming shortened V by 7 bases and J by 1 base, and 8 bases separated the two germline ends. In nucleotides, the CDR3 is TGTGCCAGCAACCAGGGTTCCTACAATGAGCAGTTCTTC. Translated, it gives CASNQGSYNEQFF.

The genes are TRBV5-1 and TRBJ1-2; possible D gene TRBD1, 5 bases. This CDR3 has 13 amino acids. Germline V gene lookup returns CDR1 SGHRS and CDR2 YFSETQ. V lost 0 bases, J lost 6 bases, and 9 bases lay in between. The CDR3 loop is CASSLAGYNGYTF. CDR3 sequence (DNA): TGCGCCAGCAGCTTGGCAGGGTATAATGGCTACACCTTC.

V and J are TRBV28 and TRBJ2-5, with D maybe TRBD2 (5 bases). This CDR3 has 12 amino acids. The germline gives CDR1 MDHEN, CDR2 SYDVKM. V was cut by 2 bases and J by 9 bases, with 10 bases left in between. The CDR3 sequence: CASSLTGLAQYF. In DNA form, the CDR3 reads TGTGCCAGCAGTTTAACGGGGTTGGCCCAGTACTTC.

The chain employs TRBV7-8 and TRBJ2-2, with 7 positions matching TRBD2. Losses at the gene ends were 5 bases for V and 6 bases for J; bases not matched to a gene: 3. Germline CDR1 is SGHVS and CDR2 is FQNEAQ. This CDR3 region has 13 residues. The CDR3 nucleotides read TGTGCCAGCAGCGGGAGGGTTGCCGGGGAGCTGTTTTTT. Translation gives CASSGRVAGELFF.

The chain uses TRBV7-2 and TRBJ2-1; D is possibly TRBD2 (7 bases). Germline V lookup: CDR1 SGHTA, CDR2 FQGNSA. The CDR3 consists of 15 residues. V dropped 7 bases and J dropped 6 bases, with 19 bases sitting between them. CDR3 coding DNA: TGTGCCAGCACCCCGGGGGGCAGGGCGATCAATGAGCAGTTCTTC. Translating gives CASTPGGRAINEQFF.

The rearrangement joins TRBV12-5 to TRBJ2-5; D assignment may be TRBD1 or TRBD2 (5 bases each). Trimming took off 6 bases at V and 1 base at J, with 12 bases between the two ends. From germline, CDR1 is LGHNT and CDR2 FRNRAP. The CDR3 is 14 residues long. Here the CDR3 DNA reads TGTGCTAGTGGCCGGGGCCGGTCCCAAGAGACCCAGTACTTC. Protein sequence: CASGRGRSQETQYF.

The V call is TRBV7-9, the J call TRBJ2-7; no clear D. The length of the CDR3 is 12 residues. Germline CDR1 SEHNR, CDR2 FQNEAQ (reference sequence). V shed 0 bases and J shed 6 bases, with 6 bases lying between them. CDR3 nucleotide sequence: TGTGCCAGCAGCTTAGCTGGGATCGAGCAGTACTTC. It codes for CASSLAGIEQYF.

This chain's CDR3 is CASSLELDYEQYF. In DNA, the CDR3 is TGTGCCAGCAGCTTAGAACTTGACTACGAGCAGTACTTC. The chain employs TRBV7-9 and TRBJ2-7; D uncertain. Germline CDR1 and CDR2: SEHNR and FQNEAQ (reference sequence). The CDR3 extends over 13 amino acids. V dropped 1 base and J dropped 3 bases, with 7 bases sitting between them.

V is TRBV18 and J is TRBJ2-5; 9 bases agree with TRBD2. CDR1 KGHSH and CDR2 LQKENI come from the germline V gene. Losses at the gene ends were 0 bases for V and 2 bases for J; bases not matched to a gene: 10. This CDR3 spans 18 amino acids. The CDR3 region has the DNA TGTGCCAGCTCACCACCTCGGGTTAGCGGGAGACCTCAAGAGACCCAGTACTTC. Protein: CASSPPRVSGRPQETQYF.

This chain joins TRBV5-6 and TRBJ1-2; D is unresolved. Germline lookup yields CDR1 SGHDT and CDR2 YYEEEE. The CDR3 consists of 17 residues. The ends were cut back, 4 bases at V and 5 bases at J, with 24 bases in the middle. CDR3 sequence (DNA): TGTGCCAGCAGCGCCGTCGGACTCGCGAATGGCCTTTATGGCTACACCTTC. This gives the protein CASSAVGLANGLYGYTF.

This chain links TRBV6-1 with TRBJ1-5; the D gene is possibly TRBD1 (5 bases). The CDR3 covers 17 residues. Trimming removed 4 bases from V and 4 bases from J, with 20 bases in between. The germline V gene encodes CDR1 MNHNS and CDR2 SASEGT. CDR3 nucleotide sequence: TGTGCCAGCAGTGGCAGGAGTAGGGGCGGAGGAAATCAGCCCCAGCATTTT. Residues: CASSGRSRGGGNQPQHF.

V and J are TRBV19 and TRBJ2-3, with D tentatively TRBD1 or TRBD2 (5 bases each). Germline V gives CDR1 LNHDA, CDR2 SQIVND (reference sequence). The V and J ends lost 3 bases and 1 base respectively, with 5 bases between them. This CDR3 region has 13 residues. In nucleotides, the CDR3 is TGTGCCAGTAGTATGGGGGGCACAGATACGCAGTATTTT. Amino acids: CASSMGGTDTQYF.

The rearrangement uses TRBV28 and TRBJ1-2; D gene unclear. In germline, CDR1 is MDHEN, CDR2 SYDVKM. The CDR3 contains 13 residues. V dropped 3 bases and J dropped 3 bases, with 8 bases sitting between them. This CDR3 reads CASSFNGHYGYTF. DNA of the CDR3: TGTGCCAGCAGTTTCAACGGTCACTATGGCTACACCTTC.

The chain employs TRBV19 and TRBJ2-7, with D hard to call. V lost 3 bases and J 0 bases, leaving 12 bases between the germline ends. Germline V lookup: CDR1 LNHDA, CDR2 SQIVND (reference sequence). The CDR3 is made up of 15 amino acids. As DNA, the CDR3 is TGTGCCAGTAGTATCAGTCACGAGAGCTCCTACGAGCAGTACTTC. This sequence encodes CASSISHESSYEQYF.

The chain links TRBV29-1 to TRBJ1-6; D is possibly TRBD1 (6 bases). The V gene lost 4 bases and the J gene lost 6 bases, with 10 bases spanning the gap. The CDR3 has 13 residues. Germline V CDR1 and CDR2: SQVTM, ANQGSEA. CDR3 coding DNA: TGCAGCGTTGCAGAGGGGGGTAATTCACCCCTCCACTTT. It yields the protein CSVAEGGNSPLHF.

The CDR3 reads CASSRVGEQYF. As DNA, the CDR3 is TGTGCCAGCAGTAGGGTGGGAGAGCAGTACTTC. The rearrangement joins TRBV2 to TRBJ2-7, with D unresolved. The V end was cut by 5 bases, the J end by 7 bases, with 9 bases between. This CDR3 has 11 residues. The germline V gene encodes CDR1 SNHLY and CDR2 FYNNEI. Using reference TRBV2 and TRBJ2-7 for the parts outside the CDR3, the full variable domain is EPEVTQTPSHQVTQMGQEVILRCVPISNHLYFYWYRQILGQKVEFLVSFYNNEISEKSEIFDDQFSVERPDGSNFTLKIRSTKLEDSAMYFCASSRVGEQYFGPGTRLTVT.

The chain joins TRBV5-6 to TRBJ2-1; perhaps D is TRBD1 or TRBD2 (5 bases each). CDR1 SGHDT and CDR2 YYEEEE come from the germline V gene. Trimming shortened V by 1 base and J by 10 bases, and 15 bases separated the two germline ends. The length of the CDR3 is 14 residues. As DNA, the CDR3 is TGTGCCAGCAGCTTGCAGTCCGGTCGGGGCGAGCAGTTCTTC. Protein product: CASSLQSGRGEQFF.

This clone was counted only a few times. The chain uses TRBV5-8 and TRBJ2-5; D unclear. V was trimmed by 1 base and J by 5 bases, leaving 3 bases between them. The CDR3 runs 11 residues. Germline lookup yields CDR1 SGHTS and CDR2 YDEGEE. The CDR3 spells CASSLMETQYF. In DNA, the CDR3 is TGTGCCAGCAGCTTGATGGAGACCCAGTACTTC.

The V call is TRBV28, the J call TRBJ2-7, with D uncertain. The length of the CDR3 is 12 residues. Germline assignment: CDR1 MDHEN and CDR2 SYDVKM. V shed 5 bases and J shed 9 bases, with 14 bases lying between them. The DNA for the CDR3 is TGTGCCAGCAGTACTTCTATTACGAGGCAGTACTTC. It codes for CASSTSITRQYF.

The rearrangement uses TRBV5-6 and TRBJ1-2; TRBD1 is a possible D gene (6 bases). The germline gives CDR1 SGHDT, CDR2 YYEEEE. This CDR3 spans 12 amino acids. The V end was cut by 4 bases, the J end by 4 bases, with 8 bases between. CDR3 coding DNA: TGTGCCAGCAGCAAGGACAGCTATGGCTACACCTTC. Translated, it gives CASSKDSYGYTF.

This chain joins TRBV2 and TRBJ1-1; TRBD1 is a possible D gene (5 bases). This CDR3 has 13 residues. Germline V CDR1 and CDR2: SNHLY, FYNNEI. V lost 11 bases, J lost 6 bases, and 19 bases lay in between. CDR3 bases: TGTGCCGGCCTAGGGGCGCTCGGCGCTGAAGCTTTCTTT. Translating it yields CAGLGALGAEAFF. Filled out from reference TRBV2 and TRBJ1-1, the complete variable domain reads EPEVTQTPSHQVTQMGQEVILRCVPISNHLYFYWYRQILGQKVEFLVSFYNNEISEKSEIFDDQFSVERPDGSNFTLKIRSTKLEDSAMYFCAGLGALGAEAFFGQGTRLTVV.

The J gene is TRBJ2-3, the V gene TRBV18; D perhaps matches TRBD2 (7 bases). V was shortened by 3 bases and J by 3 bases, with 16 bases between the two germline ends. CDR3 length: 16 amino acids. Germline V gene data show CDR1 as KGHSH and CDR2 as LQKENI. The CDR3 reads CASSPRGGAKTDTQYF. The DNA of the CDR3 is TGTGCCAGCTCACCGCGTGGGGGGGCTAAGACAGATACGCAGTATTTT.

This clone was observed a handful of times. The chain is built from TRBV6-1 and TRBJ2-7, with TRBD1 identical over 9 bases. CDR1 is MNHNS, CDR2 SASEGT, per germline. V was pared by 8 bases and J by 7 bases, with 12 bases of the junction left unmatched. The CDR3 is made up of 14 amino acids. CDR3 in amino acids: CASGWEQGAFEQYF. CDR3 DNA sequence: TGTGCCAGCGGGTGGGAACAGGGGGCATTTGAGCAGTACTTC.